A selection of T cell receptor beta chains follows, all from one sample in a study of T-cell reconstitution after alpha-beta-depleted transplantation in children. Each CDR3 protein is one row after TCRdb ran MiXCR on the PCR reads. In the table there are around 340,000 distinct CDR3 sequences, about 14% of which are singletons. This specimen was PBMCs, taken from the stem cell graft. Receptor source: a human donor who donated a stem cell graft to a child with Fanconi anemia. Each CDR3 is given with its conserved first and last residue. A D gene is named only where the DNA matches it firmly. Size is omitted from some rows. Given values are once, few, many or a class for expanded clones.

abundance,d_gene,j_gene,v_gene,CDR3nt,CDR3aa
-,-,TRBJ2-6,TRBV6-1,TGTGCCAGCACCCTAAGCCCAGGGGACTCTGGGGCCAACGTCCTGACTTTC,CASTLSPGDSGANVLTF
-,TRBD1,TRBJ2-3,TRBV20-1,TGCAGTGCTCTCAGGACAGGGACGTCCACAGATACGCAGTATTTT,CSALRTGTSTDTQYF
many,TRBD1,TRBJ2-1,TRBV7-9,TGTGCCAGCAGCCATCGGGACAGGGGGCGACATGAGCAGTTCTTC,CASSHRDRGRHEQFF
-,-,TRBJ1-1,TRBV29-1,TGCAGCGTCACTACTGGGCAGTCCACTGAAGCTTTCTTT,CSVTTGQSTEAFF
many,-,TRBJ1-1,TRBV6-2/TRBV6-3,TGTGCCAGCAGTTACTCGAGATCGAACACTGAAGCTTTCTTT,CASSYSRSNTEAFF
many,-,TRBJ2-3,TRBV5-1,TGCGCCAGCAGCTTGGTGGGGGGGCCTTCAGATACGCAGTATTTT,CASSLVGGPSDTQYF
many,TRBD1,TRBJ2-1,TRBV18,TGTGCCAGCTCACCTCGCCTGCCGGGACAGGTCAACAATGAGCAGTTCTTC,CASSPRLPGQVNNEQFF
few,TRBD1,TRBJ2-1,TRBV7-2,TGTGCCAGCAGCCCCGGACAGGGCGGAATGAATGAGCAGTTCTTC,CASSPGQGGMNEQFF
-,TRBD1,TRBJ1-4,TRBV28,TGTGCCAGCAGAGACAGGGGGCATGAAAAACTGTTTTTT,CASRDRGHEKLFF
few,-,TRBJ1-2,TRBV4-3,TGCGCCAGCAGCCAAGTGAACACCGGCTATGGCTACACCTTC,CASSQVNTGYGYTF
few,-,TRBJ2-3,TRBV18,TGTGCCAGCTCACCACTTCCTCGACAGATTACCACAGATACGCAGTATTTT,CASSPLPRQITTDTQYF
-,-,TRBJ1-5,TRBV11-2,TGTGCCAGCAGCTTGGGGACACATAATCAGCCCCAGCATTTT,CASSLGTHNQPQHF
-,-,TRBJ1-1,TRBV6-5,TGTGCCAGCAGTTTCGACAGGCCCCAGAACACTGATGCTTTCTTT,CASSFDRPQNTDAFF
few,-,TRBJ2-3,TRBV7-2,TGTGCCAGCAGCTTCTCCACTAGCACAGATACGCAGTATTTT,CASSFSTSTDTQYF
few,-,TRBJ2-7,TRBV12-3/TRBV12-4,TGTGCCAGCAGGGCGGGGGACACCTACGAGCAGTACTTC,CASRAGDTYEQYF
-,TRBD1,TRBJ2-5,TRBV12-3/TRBV12-4,TGTGCCAGCACCCCCGGACAGGGAAGGGCCCAGTACTTC,CASTPGQGRAQYF
-,-,TRBJ2-5,TRBV5-1,TGCGCCAGCAGCTTGCAGCCACCAGGGGACCCGTACCAAGAGACCCAGTACTTC,CASSLQPPGDPYQETQYF
few,-,TRBJ1-2,TRBV7-2,TGTGCCAGCAGCCCCCGCGGGGGGAATTATGGCTACACCTTC,CASSPRGGNYGYTF
few,TRBD1,TRBJ1-4,TRBV7-9,TGTGCCAGCAGCTTGGACAGGGATAGAGAAAAACTGTTTTTT,CASSLDRDREKLFF
few,-,TRBJ2-5,TRBV5-1,TGCGCCAGCAGCTTGGACAGACCAGGGGAGACCCAGTACTTC,CASSLDRPGETQYF
few,TRBD1,TRBJ2-5,TRBV14,TGTGCCAGCAGCCTCCAAATGGGGACAGGAATACAAGAGACCCAGTACTTC,CASSLQMGTGIQETQYF
few,TRBD1,TRBJ1-1,TRBV5-5,TGTGCCAGCAGCTGGGGACAGGGGGCTACGGTCGAAGCTTTCTTT,CASSWGQGATVEAFF
few,-,TRBJ1-2,TRBV20-1,TGCAGTGCTCTCAGGGAGCCCGTGGGCGATGGCTACACCTTC,CSALREPVGDGYTF
-,-,TRBJ2-7,TRBV20-1,TGCAGTGCTAGAGTTTCTATAGAGCAGTACTTC,CSARVSIEQYF
few,-,TRBJ2-2,TRBV18,TGTGCCAGCTCACAGGGGACAAGGGGCACCGGGGAGCTGTTTTTT,CASSQGTRGTGELFF
few,TRBD1,TRBJ2-5,TRBV7-7,TGTGCCAGCAGCTCGGACAGGGGTGGGGAGACCCAGTACTTC,CASSSDRGGETQYF
few,TRBD1,TRBJ2-1,TRBV12-3/TRBV12-4,TGTGCCAGCAGTCCAGACCCGGACAGGGCTTTGGATGAGCAGTTCTTC,CASSPDPDRALDEQFF